This T cell receptor (beta chain) was captured in a study of blood T cells in healthy people across ages. This clonotype was seen a handful of times. Trimming took 4 bases from V and 8 from J; bases not matched to a gene: 14. Germline CDR1 MDHEN, CDR2 SYDVKM. CDR3 length: 16 residues. For the second PCR, which ran for roughly 7 to 11 cycles, a sample-barcoded 5' primer and a J-beta primer mix were used. A single record per CDR3 protein comes from TCRdb applying MiXCR to the 5' RACE reads. The profile shows 870,000 or so distinct CDR3 sequences, around 28% of them singletons. The V and J genes are TRBV28 and TRBJ1-2; TRBD1 aligns across 9 bases. The TCR comes from a woman aged 80 or over in good health. The source material was blood. In nucleotides, the CDR3 is TGTGCCAGCAGTTCAGGACAGGGGATCGTACCCTGGGGCTACACCTTC. Protein: CASSSGQGIVPWGYTF.